A selection of T cell receptor beta chains follows, all from one sample in a study of shared clonotypes between healthy human individuals. Produced via immunoSEQ multiplex PCR; TCRdb's table is partial and in-frame only. Found here are hundreds of thousands of clones, 80% to 95% of them singletons; the top ten hold 24%. Material: naive CD8+ T cells sorted from blood. These receptors all come from a man younger than 45 in good health. Both conserved end residues are part of each CDR3. Each record gives: J gene, D gene, clone size, V gene, CDR3 protein, CDR3 DNA. A D gene is named only where the DNA matches it firmly. Rows may omit the clone size; those that give it use once, few, many or a size class.

TRBJ2-7 TRBD1 . TRBV6-6 CASSYFRDRAIGEQYF TGTGCCAGCAGTTACTTTAGGGACAGGGCGATTGGCGAGCAGTACTTC
TRBJ2-1 TRBD2 . TRBV9 CASTLTGLAPIVDEQFF TGTGCCAGCACCCTCACGGGACTAGCCCCAATTGTGGATGAGCAGTTCTTC
TRBJ1-1 . . TRBV9 CASSAQGNTEAFF TGTGCCAGCAGCGCTCAGGGGAACACTGAAGCTTTCTTT
TRBJ2-7 TRBD1 . TRBV7-2 CASSSTGGSSYEQYF TGTGCCAGCAGCTCGACAGGGGGTAGCTCCTACGAGCAGTACTTC
TRBJ1-5 . . TRBV15 CATSRDRSSNQPQHF TGTGCCACCAGCAGAGACAGGAGTAGCAATCAGCCCCAGCATTTT
TRBJ2-2 . . TRBV10-3 CAISDYTGELFF TGTGCCATCAGTGACTACACCGGGGAGCTGTTTTTT
TRBJ2-7 . . TRBV6-5 CASKGTYEQYF TGTGCCAGCAAGGGGACCTACGAGCAGTACTTC
TRBJ2-7 . . TRBV6-5 CASSPAGENSYEQYF TGTGCCAGCAGCCCCGCCGGTGAGAACTCCTACGAGCAGTACTTC
TRBJ2-1 . . TRBV5-1 CASSLGGPSYNEQFF TGCGCCAGCAGCTTAGGGGGGCCATCCTACAATGAGCAGTTCTTC
TRBJ2-3 TRBD1 once TRBV29-1 CSVETGTGDPDTQYF TGCAGCGTTGAAACCGGGACAGGGGACCCAGATACGCAGTATTTT
TRBJ1-2 . . TRBV11-2 CASSLSPARQAYGYTF TGTGCCAGCAGCTTATCCCCGGCCCGTCAAGCCTATGGCTACACCTTC
TRBJ2-7 TRBD2 once TRBV11-2 CASSFSGATYEQYF TGTGCCAGCAGCTTTAGCGGGGCTACCTACGAGCAGTACTTC
TRBJ2-1 TRBD2 . TRBV5-4 CASSSSFSGISSYNEQFF TGTGCCAGCAGCTCAAGCTTTAGCGGGATCAGCTCCTACAATGAGCAGTTCTTC
TRBJ2-1 . . TRBV5-1 CASSDYRAYNEQFF TGCGCCAGCAGCGACTACAGGGCCTACAATGAGCAGTTCTTC
TRBJ1-3 TRBD1 once TRBV28 CASNRDRGSGNTIYF TGTGCCAGCAATAGAGACAGGGGTTCCGGAAACACCATATATTTT
TRBJ2-7 . . TRBV7-9 CASSSPGVGFYEQYF TGTGCCAGCAGCTCGCCGGGAGTGGGGTTCTACGAGCAGTACTTC
TRBJ2-1 . . TRBV9 CASSVARQGGSEQFF TGTGCCAGCAGCGTAGCGCGGCAGGGGGGATCTGAGCAGTTCTTC
TRBJ2-7 TRBD1 . TRBV28 CASSSPGQGIYEQYF TGTGCCAGCAGTAGCCCGGGACAGGGGATCTACGAGCAGTACTTC
TRBJ2-2 . . TRBV29-1 CSVAGLTGELFF TGCAGCGTTGCAGGGCTAACCGGGGAGCTGTTTTTT
TRBJ1-5 . . TRBV28 CASSYGTKVQPQHF TGTGCCAGCAGTTACGGGACAAAGGTTCAGCCCCAGCATTTT
TRBJ2-2 TRBD2 . TRBV7-9 CASSLASIAGALNGELFF TGTGCCAGCAGCTTAGCATCGATAGCGGGAGCTCTTAACGGGGAGCTGTTTTTT
TRBJ2-5 . . TRBV5-4 CASSFRGGETQYF TGTGCCAGCAGCTTCAGGGGGGGAGAGACCCAGTACTTC
TRBJ1-5 . . TRBV28 CASSFPTGRGNQPQHF TGTGCCAGCAGTTTCCCTACAGGGAGGGGGAATCAGCCCCAGCATTTT